Following are 24 T cell receptor beta chains from one sample sequenced in a study of breast tumors, draining lymph nodes, adjacent tissues. The lymph nodes were axillary draining lymph nodes from breast cancer patients. TCRdb re-called the multiplex PCR reads with MiXCR, one entry per CDR3 protein. The sample holds some 83,000 distinct CDR3 sequences, under 25% seen once. Sequenced: axillary lymph node tissue. The receptor set was obtained from a female donor with breast cancer. Some clones in this sample may be carry-over from other donors' samples.

This clonotype was seen at least ten times. The V gene is TRBV6-5, the J gene TRBJ2-7; D is possibly TRBD2 (6 bases). The ends were cut back, 7 bases at V and 5 bases at J, with 15 bases in the middle. Germline V gene sequence: CDR1 MNHEY, CDR2 SVGAGI. CDR3 length: 13 residues. CDR3 residues: CASNLTSPNEQYF. For the CDR3, the DNA is TGTGCCAGCAATCTGACTAGTCCCAACGAGCAGTACTTC.

The sample holds many counts of this clonotype. The rearrangement uses TRBV20-1 and TRBJ2-1; D remains unclear. This CDR3 has 12 residues. Germline CDR1 is DFQATT and CDR2 is SNEGSKA (reference sequence). The V end lost 4 bases, the J end lost 9 bases, and 13 bases lay between the germline ends. The CDR3 reads CSATNLGAEQFF. The CDR3 DNA reads TGCAGTGCTACCAATTTAGGAGCTGAGCAGTTCTTC.

This clonotype was picked up many times. The chain combines TRBV5-1 with TRBJ2-3; TRBD2 matches at 8 bases. The CDR3 spans 14 residues. Germline lookup yields CDR1 SGHRS and CDR2 YFSETQ. V trimming: 8 bases; J trimming: 3 bases; junction bases outside the gene matches: 8. CDR3 bases: TGCGCCAGTGGTGTACTAGCGGCAACAGATACGCAGTATTTT. It codes for CASGVLAATDTQYF.

This chain connects TRBV9 to TRBJ2-4; D remains ambiguous. Germline V gives CDR1 SGDLS, CDR2 YYNGEE. The V end lost 0 bases, the J end lost 9 bases, and 13 bases lay between the germline ends. This CDR3 is 14 amino acids long. CDR3 in DNA: TGTGCCAGCAGCGTAGCCCCAGTTGATAGCATTCAGTACTTC. Translated, it gives CASSVAPVDSIQYF.

Ten or more counts support this clonotype. The CDR3 spells CASSAVDEQYF. Here the CDR3 DNA reads TGTGCCAGCAGCGCAGTGGACGAGCAGTACTTC. V usage is TRBV11-2 and J usage is TRBJ2-7; D is undetermined. The CDR3 runs to 11 residues. The germline V gene has CDR1 SGHAT and CDR2 FQNNGV. Trimming took 5 bases from V and 5 from J, leaving 7 bases between them.

This clonotype was detected many times. The J gene is TRBJ2-2, the V gene TRBV12-5, with D uncertain. Germline V gene lookup returns CDR1 LGHNT and CDR2 FRNRAP. The length of the CDR3 is 14 residues. V lost 2 bases, J lost 5 bases, and 9 bases lay in between. The CDR3 nucleotides are TGTGCTAGTGGTTTGCCACCTGGTACCGGGGAGCTGTTTTTT. Its protein is CASGLPPGTGELFF. The whole variable domain, filled in from reference TRBV12-5 and TRBJ2-2, reads DARVTQTPRHKVTEMGQEVTMRCQPILGHNTVFWYRQTMMQGLELLAYFRNRAPLDDSGMPKDRFSAEMPDATLATLKIQPSEPRDSAVYFCASGLPPGTGELFFGEGSRLTVL.

This clonotype has a handful of counts. V usage is TRBV28 and J usage is TRBJ1-3, with D possibly being TRBD1 (5 bases). The germline gives CDR1 MDHEN, CDR2 SYDVKM. V lost 5 bases and J 0 bases, leaving 8 bases between the germline ends. This CDR3 is 14 amino acids long. The CDR3 nucleotides read TGTGCCAGCAGTGACAGCTTCTCTGGAAACACCATATATTTT. Translated: CASSDSFSGNTIYF.

This chain uses TRBV2 with TRBJ1-1, with D uncertain. CDR3 length: 14 amino acids. Germline V gene sequence: CDR1 SNHLY, CDR2 FYNNEI. V lost 2 bases, J lost 2 bases, and 9 bases lay in between. CDR3 sequence: CASSEWVDNTEAFF. Here the CDR3 DNA reads TGTGCCAGCAGTGAATGGGTGGATAACACTGAAGCTTTCTTT.

The sample holds many counts of this clonotype. The chain links TRBV15 to TRBJ1-6; no clear D gene. This CDR3 is 13 amino acids long. Germline CDR1 is LNHNV and CDR2 is YYDKDF (reference sequence). Deletions cut 0 bases from V and 10 bases from J, with 7 bases between. The DNA for the CDR3 is TGTGCCACCAGCAGAGATTCCCCCTCACCCCTCCACTTT. Translation gives CATSRDSPSPLHF.

This clonotype has ten or more counts. This sequence joins TRBV7-2 and TRBJ2-2; 12 bases map to TRBD2. This CDR3 is built from 16 residues. V gave up 2 bases and J gave up 7 bases; unmatched junction bases: 5. CDR1 is SGHTA, CDR2 FQGNSA, per germline. CDR3 DNA: TGTGCCAGCAGCTTACTAGCGGGAGGGCCGGGCGGGGAGCTGTTTTTT. Translating gives CASSLLAGGPGGELFF. Looking up the rest from reference TRBV7-2 and TRBJ2-2 gives the full variable domain: GAGVSQSPSNKVTEKGKDVELRCDPISGHTALYWYRQSLGQGLEFLIYFQGNSAPDKSGLPSDRFSAERTGGSVSTLTIQRTQQEDSAVYLCASSLLAGGPGGELFFGEGSRLTVL.

Regarding this clonotype: It may be a read error: a sequence one base away is much more abundant. The chain combines TRBV27 with TRBJ2-1; 8 positions agree with TRBD2. The CDR3 has 15 residues. Germline lookup yields CDR1 MNHEY and CDR2 SMNVEV (reference sequence). The CDR3 nucleotides are TGTACCAGCAGTCCTATAGCGGGATCCTACAATGAGCAGTTCTTC. Amino acids: CTSSPIAGSYNEQFF.

Turning to this clonotype: The junction departs from germline at one end; a sequencing error may be responsible. CDR3 region: CASRPTDNNEAFF. In DNA, the CDR3 is TGCGCCAGCAGACCGACAGATAACAATGAAGCTTTCTTT. This chain links TRBV6-5 with TRBJ1-1; D is perhaps TRBD1 (5 bases). The V gene's germline CDR1 is MNHEY and CDR2 SVGAGI. The CDR3 has 13 amino acids.

This clonotype was seen at least ten times. The chain employs TRBV7-9 and TRBJ2-7; D perhaps matches TRBD1 (5 bases). Trimming left V 6 bases short and J 3 bases short, with 12 bases between. CDR3 length: 13 amino acids. Germline V gene data show CDR1 as SEHNR and CDR2 as FQNEAQ (reference sequence). The CDR3 DNA reads TGTGCCAGCAGTCCCAGGGATTTCTACGAGCAGTACTTC. Amino acids: CASSPRDFYEQYF.

This clonotype was picked up many times. The chain joins TRBV20-1 to TRBJ2-5; 10 positions agree with TRBD2. The V gene end was trimmed by 1 base and the J gene end by 5 bases; junction bases not matched to a gene: 4. This CDR3 spans 14 amino acids. Germline lookup yields CDR1 DFQATT and CDR2 SNEGSKA (reference sequence). The CDR3 loop reads CSARVGAGGETQYF. CDR3 DNA sequence: TGCAGTGCTAGAGTGGGAGCGGGAGGGGAGACCCAGTACTTC.

The sample holds a few counts of this clonotype. The rearrangement links TRBV12-3 or TRBV12-4 to TRBJ2-1, with 12 bases matching TRBD2. After removal of 5 bases from V and 2 bases from J, the junction contained 16 bases not matched to a gene. The CDR3 sequence is 20 residues long. This CDR3 reads CASSHPGTSGLPGTYNEQFF. The CDR3, as DNA: TGTGCCAGCAGTCACCCTGGGACTAGCGGGTTACCAGGTACCTACAATGAGCAGTTCTTC.

This clonotype was observed many times. The gene calls are TRBV9 and TRBJ2-1, with 7 positions matching TRBD2. CDR1 is SGDLS and CDR2 is YYNGEE in the germline V gene. The CDR3 is made up of 15 amino acids. Trimming at V came to 4 bases and at J to 5 bases, leaving 9 bases not matched to a gene. This chain's CDR3 is CASSPEAGPNNEQFF. CDR3 sequence (DNA): TGTGCCAGCAGCCCAGAAGCGGGGCCGAACAATGAGCAGTTCTTC.

This clonotype was observed a few times. CDR3 sequence: CASSPKGGGDYGYTF. The DNA for the CDR3 is TGTGCCAGCAGCCCGAAGGGGGGGGGGGACTATGGCTACACCTTC. The rearrangement links TRBV5-4 to TRBJ1-2, with TRBD1 as a possible D gene (6 bases). Trimming left V 4 bases short and J 3 bases short, with 16 bases between. This CDR3 is built from 15 residues. Germline V gives CDR1 SGHNT, CDR2 YYREEE (reference sequence).

Notes on this clonotype: Given a much more abundant clone one base away, this may be a read error. The rearrangement links TRBV29-1 to TRBJ2-5, with a weak D call TRBD2 (5 bases). Per germline, CDR1 SQVTM and CDR2 ANQGSEA. The germline V and J ends were trimmed by 4 bases and 5 bases, with 14 bases remaining between them. The CDR3 sequence is 13 residues long. This CDR3 reads CSVVLLAGETQYF. The CDR3 nucleotides are TGCAGCGTTGTCCTCCTAGCCGGGGAGACCCAGTACTTC. The full variable domain, with the rest looked up from reference TRBV29-1 and TRBJ2-5, is SAVISQKPSRDICQRGTSLTIQCQVDSQVTMMFWYRQQPGQSLTLIATANQGSEATYESGFVIDKFPISRPNLTFSTLTVSNMSPEDSSIYLCSVVLLAGETQYFGPGTRLLVL.

This clonotype was observed at least ten times. The chain has TRBV20-1 and TRBJ2-1; 7 nucleotides match TRBD2. The germline CDR1 and CDR2 sequences are DFQATT and SNEGSKA (reference sequence). This CDR3 has 15 amino acids. V trimming: 5 bases; J trimming: 3 bases; junction bases outside the gene matches: 10. The CDR3 region has the DNA TGCAGTGCTCTAGAACCGGGGGGACTCTACAATGAGCAGTTCTTC. Protein product: CSALEPGGLYNEQFF.

The rearrangement links TRBV6-1 to TRBJ2-1, with 8 nucleotides matching TRBD1. CDR1 is MNHNS and CDR2 is SASEGT in the germline V gene. V was pared by 4 bases and J by 8 bases, with 16 bases of the junction left unmatched. There are 17 residues in the CDR3. CDR3 loop: CASSGPGGFSSNHEQFF. The DNA of the CDR3 is TGTGCCAGCAGTGGGCCAGGGGGCTTTAGTTCGAATCATGAGCAGTTCTTC.

The table lists this clonotype with many counts. V is TRBV5-1 and J is TRBJ2-2; no definite D call. V was trimmed by 1 base and J by 7 bases, leaving 5 bases between them. There are 12 residues in the CDR3. Germline V CDR1 and CDR2: SGHRS, YFSETQ. CDR3 loop: CASSLLVGELFF. The CDR3 DNA reads as TGCGCCAGCAGCTTGTTAGTCGGGGAGCTGTTTTTT.

This clonotype was observed once. With a much larger clone just one base away, this may be a read error. The gene calls are TRBV7-2 and TRBJ2-1; 7 nucleotides line up with TRBD2. The CDR3 covers 15 residues. V gave up 7 bases and J gave up 8 bases; unmatched junction bases: 14. CDR1 SGHTA and CDR2 FQGNSA come from the germline V gene. The DNA of the CDR3 is TGTGCCAGCAACTCCGGACTAGGTCCCAGGTATGAGCAGTTCTTC. Residues: CASNSGLGPRYEQFF.

This clonotype occurred many times. J is TRBJ2-7 and V is TRBV6-1; either TRBD1 or TRBD2 may fit D (5 bases each). The V end lost 4 bases, the J end lost 0 bases, and 13 bases lay between the germline ends. Germline values: CDR1 MNHNS, CDR2 SASEGT. CDR3 length equals 15 residues. This CDR3 reads CASSVEGIPSYEQYF. Written as DNA, the CDR3 is TGTGCCAGCAGTGTAGAGGGGATACCCTCCTACGAGCAGTACTTC.

V and J are TRBV7-2 and TRBJ2-4, with D possibly being TRBD1 or TRBD2 (5 bases each). The V and J ends lost 0 bases and 0 bases respectively, with 12 bases between them. CDR3 length equals 17 residues. The germline gives CDR1 SGHTA, CDR2 FQGNSA. Here the CDR3 reads CASSLASGTLAKNIQYF. As DNA, the CDR3 is TGTGCCAGCAGCTTAGCGTCGGGGACCTTAGCCAAAAACATTCAGTACTTC.